This T cell receptor (beta chain) came from a study of blood T cells in healthy people across ages. General observations from the study: Estimates based on one million T cells were treated as lower bounds.

The table lists this clonotype with a few counts. Its matching antigen is unknown. Sample-barcoded 5' priming and a J-beta primer mix drove a second PCR of roughly 7 to 11 cycles. TCRdb fed the 5' RACE reads into MiXCR, producing one record per CDR3 protein. The sample has about 1,400,000 distinct CDR3 sequences, around 55% seen once. The CDR3 runs to 14 residues. The V end was cut by 5 bases, the J end by 6 bases, with 16 bases between. Germline assignment: CDR1 SNHLY and CDR2 FYNNEI. Donors were systemically healthy Caucasian individuals from Russia aged about 6 to 90 years. The sample comprised blood. The TCR sequence derives from a man younger than 35 in good health. The chain carries TRBV2 and TRBJ1-2; a weak D match, TRBD1 (5 bases). The CDR3 coding sequence is TGTGCCAGCAGTACGGCCCGGGACCTTCATGGCTACACCTTC. Its protein is CASSTARDLHGYTF.